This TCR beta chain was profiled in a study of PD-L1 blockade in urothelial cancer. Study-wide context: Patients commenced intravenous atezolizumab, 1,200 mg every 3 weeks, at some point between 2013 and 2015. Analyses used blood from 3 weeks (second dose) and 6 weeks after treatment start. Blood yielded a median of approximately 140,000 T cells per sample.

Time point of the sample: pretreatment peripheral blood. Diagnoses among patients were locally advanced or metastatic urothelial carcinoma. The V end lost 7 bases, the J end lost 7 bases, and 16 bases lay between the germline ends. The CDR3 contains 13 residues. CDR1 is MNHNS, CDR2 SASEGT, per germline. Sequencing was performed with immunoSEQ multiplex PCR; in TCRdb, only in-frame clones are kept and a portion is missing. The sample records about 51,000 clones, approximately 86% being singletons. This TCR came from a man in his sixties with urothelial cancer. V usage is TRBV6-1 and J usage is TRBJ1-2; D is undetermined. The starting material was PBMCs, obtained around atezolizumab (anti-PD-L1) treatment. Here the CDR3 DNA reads TGTGCCAGCACATTCCAAGTCCCCGGTGGCTACACCTTC. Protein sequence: CASTFQVPGGYTF.